The 10 T cell receptor beta chains below were found in one sample sequenced in a study of a mutant IDH1 vaccine in newly diagnosed glioma. This table comes from immunoSEQ multiplex PCR, and its TCRdb copy is limited to in-frame clones, with some not included. The sample lists roughly 11,000 clones; around 81% were seen once. Regarding time point: week 47, end of study. Each dose of the vaccine consisted of 300 ug of mutant IDH1 20-mer peptide, with topical imiquimod. No cognate antigen is known for these TCRs. Sequencing used PBMCs, obtained from a glioma patient whose treatment included an IDH1 peptide vaccine. The source of these receptors is a man aged 30-40 years with glioma.

The V gene is TRBV7-6, the J gene TRBJ2-1; no clear D. CDR1 and CDR2 from the germline V gene are SGHVS and FNYEAQ. The germline V and J ends were trimmed by 1 base and 6 bases, with 13 bases remaining between them. The CDR3 has 15 residues. The CDR3 reads CASSLDLSSSNEQFF. The CDR3 DNA is TGTGCCAGCAGCTTAGACCTGTCCTCGAGCAATGAGCAGTTCTTC.

This chain joins TRBV5-5 and TRBJ1-2; 7 nucleotides match TRBD1. Trimming took 4 bases from V and 3 from J; bases not matched to a gene: 15. CDR1 is SGHKS and CDR2 is YYEKEE in the germline V gene (reference sequence). The CDR3 spans 17 residues. The CDR3 here is CASSARDKGALDYGYTF. CDR3 in DNA: TGTGCCAGCAGCGCGCGTGATAAGGGGGCTTTGGACTATGGCTACACCTTC.

The V gene is TRBV6-5, the J gene TRBJ2-4, with D possibly being TRBD1 (5 bases). The germline CDR1 and CDR2 sequences are MNHEY and SVGAGI. The CDR3 has 14 amino acids. Trimming left V 5 bases short and J 0 bases short, with 8 bases between. In nucleotides, the CDR3 is TGTGCCAGCAGTCTTGACAGAGCCAAAAACATTCAGTACTTC. As protein: CASSLDRAKNIQYF.

The rearrangement joins TRBV6-1 to TRBJ2-2; a possible D gene is TRBD1 (5 bases). CDR3 length: 15 residues. CDR1 and CDR2 (germline): MNHNS, SASEGT. Trimming cost V 2 bases and J 1 base, with 8 bases left between them. CDR3 sequence (DNA): TGTGCCAGCAGTGAACTAGGACAGAACACCGGGGAGCTGTTTTTT. Protein product: CASSELGQNTGELFF.

This clone was found once. The rearrangement uses TRBV5-5 and TRBJ2-2; either TRBD1 or TRBD2 may supply D (7 bases each). The germline V and J ends were trimmed by 3 bases and 6 bases, with 18 bases remaining between them. Germline V CDR1 and CDR2: SGHKS, YYEKEE (reference sequence). The CDR3 length is 16 residues. The CDR3 loop is CASSSWGRGLPGELFF. CDR3 bases: TGTGCCAGCAGCTCCTGGGGGAGGGGGCTGCCCGGGGAGCTGTTTTTT.

V and J are TRBV6-1 and TRBJ1-1; possible D gene TRBD1, 6 bases. CDR3 length: 14 residues. V dropped 4 bases and J dropped 6 bases, with 15 bases sitting between them. Looked up from germline, CDR1 is MNHNS and CDR2 is SASEGT. CDR3 sequence (DNA): TGTGCCAGCAGTGGGGGGGCCCCGCGGGCTGAAGCTTTCTTT. Encoded protein: CASSGGAPRAEAFF.

This rearrangement joins TRBV27 to TRBJ1-1; D unresolved. Germline values: CDR1 MNHEY, CDR2 SMNVEV (reference sequence). V lost 5 bases, J lost 1 base, and 14 bases lay in between. The CDR3 is 15 residues long. CDR3 DNA sequence: TGTGCCAGCAGTCCCGTAACGGCAAAGAACACTGAAGCTTTCTTT. This translates into CASSPVTAKNTEAFF.

This clone was seen a few times. The V call is TRBV11-2, the J call TRBJ1-1, with a weak D call TRBD1 (5 bases). Trimming removed 1 base from V and 0 bases from J, with 15 bases in between. The germline V gene has CDR1 SGHAT and CDR2 FQNNGV. The CDR3 spans 17 residues. Here the CDR3 DNA reads TGTGCCAGCAGCTTAGCCGGGGCAGGGCGACTGAACACTGAAGCTTTCTTT. Translating gives CASSLAGAGRLNTEAFF. The full variable domain, completed using reference TRBV11-2 and TRBJ1-1, is EAGVAQSPRYKIIEKRQSVAFWCNPISGHATLYWYQQILGQGPKLLIQFQNNGVVDDSQLPKDRFSAERLKGVDSTLKIQPAKLEDSAVYLCASSLAGAGRLNTEAFFGQGTRLTVV.

This chain connects TRBV30 to TRBJ2-7; 9 bases fit TRBD2. Per the germline V gene, CDR1 is GTSNPN and CDR2 is SVGIG (reference sequence). V was clipped by 2 bases and J by 6 bases; unmatched bases: 14. The CDR3 is 16 residues long. CDR3 region: CAWSRGLAEAGGEQYF. The CDR3 DNA reads as TGTGCCTGGAGTCGAGGGCTAGCGGAAGCGGGGGGCGAGCAGTACTTC.

In this sample, this clone turned up once. This chain uses TRBV29-1 with TRBJ1-2; 12 bases line up with TRBD1. The J segment lost 3 bases and the V segment lost 4 bases, leaving 9 bases of the junction unmatched. CDR3 length equals 16 residues. In germline, CDR1 is SQVTM, CDR2 ANQGSEA. The CDR3 loop is CSVVGTGGSIYYGYTF. The CDR3 coding sequence is TGCAGCGTTGTCGGGACAGGGGGCTCGATTTACTATGGCTACACCTTC.